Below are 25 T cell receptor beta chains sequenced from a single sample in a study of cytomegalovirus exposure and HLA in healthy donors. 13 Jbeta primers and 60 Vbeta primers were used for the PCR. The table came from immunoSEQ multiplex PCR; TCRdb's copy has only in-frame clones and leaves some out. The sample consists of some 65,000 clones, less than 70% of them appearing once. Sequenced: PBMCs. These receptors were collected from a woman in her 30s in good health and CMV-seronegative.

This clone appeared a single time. CDR3 amino acids: CASSQTLDRGFGGTQYF. In DNA form, the CDR3 reads TGCGCCAGCAGCCAGACCTTAGACAGGGGGTTTGGGGGGACCCAGTACTTC. This chain links TRBV5-1 with TRBJ2-5; TRBD1 matches 9 bases. Germline trimming cut 4 bases from V and 7 bases from J; bases unmatched to any gene: 17. Looked up from germline, CDR1 is SGHRS and CDR2 is YFSETQ. The CDR3 loop spans 17 amino acids.

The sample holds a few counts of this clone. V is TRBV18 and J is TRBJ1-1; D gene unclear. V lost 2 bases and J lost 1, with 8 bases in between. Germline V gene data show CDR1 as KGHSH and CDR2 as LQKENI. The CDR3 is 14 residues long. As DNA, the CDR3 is TGTGCCAGCTCACCAGCGGCACAGAACACTGAAGCTTTCTTT. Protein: CASSPAAQNTEAFF. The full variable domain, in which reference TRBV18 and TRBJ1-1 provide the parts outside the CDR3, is NAGVMQNPRHLVRRRGQEARLRCSPMKGHSHVYWYRQLPEEGLKFMVYLQKENIIDESGMPKERFSAEFPKEGPSILRIQQVVRGDSAAYFCASSPAAQNTEAFFGQGTRLTVV.

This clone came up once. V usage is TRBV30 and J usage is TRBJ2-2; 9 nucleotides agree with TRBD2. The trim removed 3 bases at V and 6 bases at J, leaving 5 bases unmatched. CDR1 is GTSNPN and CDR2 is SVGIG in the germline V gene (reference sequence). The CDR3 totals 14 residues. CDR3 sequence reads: CAWRGTSSAGELFF. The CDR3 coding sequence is TGTGCCTGGAGGGGGACTAGCTCCGCCGGGGAGCTGTTTTTT.

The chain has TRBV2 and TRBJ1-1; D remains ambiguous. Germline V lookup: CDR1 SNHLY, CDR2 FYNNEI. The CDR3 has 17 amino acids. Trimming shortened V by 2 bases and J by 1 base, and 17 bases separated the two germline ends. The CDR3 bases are TGTGCCAGCAGTGAAAACGCAGGCCCTGGGTGGAACACTGAAGCTTTCTTT. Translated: CASSENAGPGWNTEAFF.

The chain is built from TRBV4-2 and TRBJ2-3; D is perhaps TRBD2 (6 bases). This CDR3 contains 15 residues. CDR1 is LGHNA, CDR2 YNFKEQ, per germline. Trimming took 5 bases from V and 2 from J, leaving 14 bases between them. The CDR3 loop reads CASSSGAWDTDTQYF. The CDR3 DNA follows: TGTGCCAGCAGCTCGGGAGCTTGGGACACAGATACGCAGTATTTT.

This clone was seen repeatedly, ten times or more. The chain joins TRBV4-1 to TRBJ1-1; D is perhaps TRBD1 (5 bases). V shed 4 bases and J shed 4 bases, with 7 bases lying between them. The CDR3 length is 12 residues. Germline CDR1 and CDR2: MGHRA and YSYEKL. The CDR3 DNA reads TGCGCCAGCAGCCGGGACTTCACTGAAGCTTTCTTT. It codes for CASSRDFTEAFF.

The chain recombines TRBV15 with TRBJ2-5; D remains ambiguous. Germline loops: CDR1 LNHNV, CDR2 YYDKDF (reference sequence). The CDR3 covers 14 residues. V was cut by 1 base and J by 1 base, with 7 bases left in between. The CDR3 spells CATSRGRSQETQYF. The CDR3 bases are TGTGCCACCAGCAGAGGGCGGTCCCAAGAGACCCAGTACTTC.

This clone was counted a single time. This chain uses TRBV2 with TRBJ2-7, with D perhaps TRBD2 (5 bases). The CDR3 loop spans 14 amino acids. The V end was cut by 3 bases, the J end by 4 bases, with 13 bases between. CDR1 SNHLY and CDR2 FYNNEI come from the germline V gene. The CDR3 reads CASSERAPRYEQYF. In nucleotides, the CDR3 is TGTGCCAGCAGTGAGCGGGCACCCCGTTACGAGCAGTACTTC.

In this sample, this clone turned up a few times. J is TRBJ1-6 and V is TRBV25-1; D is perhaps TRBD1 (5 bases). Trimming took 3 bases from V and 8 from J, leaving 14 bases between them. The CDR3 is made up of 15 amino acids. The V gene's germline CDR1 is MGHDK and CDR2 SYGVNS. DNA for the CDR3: TGTGCCAGCAGTGATTTCCGGGGAGGGGATTCACCCCTCCACTTT. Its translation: CASSDFRGGDSPLHF.

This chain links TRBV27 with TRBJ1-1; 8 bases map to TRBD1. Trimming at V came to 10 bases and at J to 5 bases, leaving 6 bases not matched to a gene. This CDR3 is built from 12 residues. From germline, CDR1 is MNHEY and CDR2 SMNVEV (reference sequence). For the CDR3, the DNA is TGTGCCACCCGAACAGGGGGGACTGAAGCTTTCTTT. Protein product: CATRTGGTEAFF.

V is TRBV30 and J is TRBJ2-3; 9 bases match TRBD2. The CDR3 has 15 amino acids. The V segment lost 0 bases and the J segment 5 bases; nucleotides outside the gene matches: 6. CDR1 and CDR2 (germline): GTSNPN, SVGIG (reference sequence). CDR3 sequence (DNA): TGTGCCTGGAGTGTGCTGGCGGGGGGGCAAGATACGCAGTATTTT. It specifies CAWSVLAGGQDTQYF.

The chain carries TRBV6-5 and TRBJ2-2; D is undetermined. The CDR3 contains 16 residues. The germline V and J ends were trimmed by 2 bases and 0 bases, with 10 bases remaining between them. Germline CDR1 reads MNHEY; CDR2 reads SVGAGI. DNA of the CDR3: TGTGCCAGCAGTTACAGGCGGAGAACGAACACCGGGGAGCTGTTTTTT. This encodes CASSYRRRTNTGELFF.

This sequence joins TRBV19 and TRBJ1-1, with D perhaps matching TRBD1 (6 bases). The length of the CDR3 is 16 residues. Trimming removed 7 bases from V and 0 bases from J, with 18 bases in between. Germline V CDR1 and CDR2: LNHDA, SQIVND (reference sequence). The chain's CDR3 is CASKVGQGHLNTEAFF. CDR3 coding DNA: TGTGCCAGTAAGGTGGGACAAGGACATTTGAACACTGAAGCTTTCTTT.

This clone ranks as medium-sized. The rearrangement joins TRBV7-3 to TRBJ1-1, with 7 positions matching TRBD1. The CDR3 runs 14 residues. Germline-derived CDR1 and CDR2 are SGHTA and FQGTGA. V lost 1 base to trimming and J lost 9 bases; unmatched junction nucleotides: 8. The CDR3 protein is CASSLKGGRGQAFF. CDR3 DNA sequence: TGTGCCAGCAGCTTAAAAGGGGGCCGGGGCCAAGCTTTCTTT.

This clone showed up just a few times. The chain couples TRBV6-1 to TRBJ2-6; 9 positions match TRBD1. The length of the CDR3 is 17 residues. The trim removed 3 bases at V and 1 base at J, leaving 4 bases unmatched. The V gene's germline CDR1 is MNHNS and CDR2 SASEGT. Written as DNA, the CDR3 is TGTGCCAGCAGTGAGGGGACAGGGTATTCTGGGGCCAACGTCCTGACTTTC. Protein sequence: CASSEGTGYSGANVLTF.

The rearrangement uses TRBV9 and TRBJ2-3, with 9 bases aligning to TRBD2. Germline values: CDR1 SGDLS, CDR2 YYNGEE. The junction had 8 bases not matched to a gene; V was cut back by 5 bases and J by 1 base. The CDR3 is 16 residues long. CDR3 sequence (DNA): TGTGCCAGCAGTCTCCGAGCGGGGGGCGGCACAGATACGCAGTATTTT. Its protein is CASSLRAGGGTDTQYF.

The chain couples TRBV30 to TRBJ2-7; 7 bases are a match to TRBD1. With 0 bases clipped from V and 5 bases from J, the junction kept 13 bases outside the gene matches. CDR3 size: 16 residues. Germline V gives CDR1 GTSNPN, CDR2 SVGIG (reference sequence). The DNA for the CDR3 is TGTGCCTGGAGTGTCCCAAGGGCAGGGGGAAGGAACGAGCAGTACTTC. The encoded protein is CAWSVPRAGGRNEQYF.

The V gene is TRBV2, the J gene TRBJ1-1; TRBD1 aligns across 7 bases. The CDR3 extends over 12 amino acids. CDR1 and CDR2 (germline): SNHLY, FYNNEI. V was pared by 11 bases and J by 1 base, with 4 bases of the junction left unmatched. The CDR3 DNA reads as TGTGCCGGGGGACAGAGGAACACTGAAGCTTTCTTT. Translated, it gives CAGGQRNTEAFF.

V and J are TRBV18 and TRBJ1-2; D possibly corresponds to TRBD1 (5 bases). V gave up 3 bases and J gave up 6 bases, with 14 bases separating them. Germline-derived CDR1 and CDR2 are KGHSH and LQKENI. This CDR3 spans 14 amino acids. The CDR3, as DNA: TGTGCCAGCTCACCGTCAACCTTGACAGATGGCTACACCTTC. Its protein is CASSPSTLTDGYTF.

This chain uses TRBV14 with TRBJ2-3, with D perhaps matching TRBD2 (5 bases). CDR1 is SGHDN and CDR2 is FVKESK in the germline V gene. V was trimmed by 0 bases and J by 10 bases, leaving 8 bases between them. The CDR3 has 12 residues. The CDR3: CASSQERGPQYF. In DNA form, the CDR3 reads TGTGCCAGCAGCCAAGAACGGGGTCCGCAGTATTTT.

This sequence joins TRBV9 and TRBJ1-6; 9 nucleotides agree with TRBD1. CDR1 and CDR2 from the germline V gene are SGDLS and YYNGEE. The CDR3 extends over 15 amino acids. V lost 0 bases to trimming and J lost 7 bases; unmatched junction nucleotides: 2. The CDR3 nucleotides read TGTGCCAGCAGCGTAGTGGGACAGGGAAATTCACCCCTCCACTTT. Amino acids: CASSVVGQGNSPLHF.

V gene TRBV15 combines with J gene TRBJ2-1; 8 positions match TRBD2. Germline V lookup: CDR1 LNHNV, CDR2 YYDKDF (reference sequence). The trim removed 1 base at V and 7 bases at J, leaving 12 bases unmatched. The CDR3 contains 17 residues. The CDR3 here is CATSRVARGGAGNEQFF. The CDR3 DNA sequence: TGTGCCACCAGCAGAGTGGCCCGGGGGGGCGCAGGAAATGAGCAGTTCTTC.

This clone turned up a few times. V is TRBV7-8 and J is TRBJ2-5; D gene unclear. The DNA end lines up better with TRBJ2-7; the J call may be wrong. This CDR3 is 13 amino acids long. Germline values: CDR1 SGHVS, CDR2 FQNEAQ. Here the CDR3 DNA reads TGTGCCAGCAGCTCCGGACGAGACTACGAGCAGTACTTC. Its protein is CASSSGRDYEQYF.

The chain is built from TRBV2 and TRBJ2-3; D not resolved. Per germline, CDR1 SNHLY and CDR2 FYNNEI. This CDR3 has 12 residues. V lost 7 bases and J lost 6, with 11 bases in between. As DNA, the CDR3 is TGTGCCAGCAAGCTATCGGTGGATACGCAGTATTTT. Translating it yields CASKLSVDTQYF.

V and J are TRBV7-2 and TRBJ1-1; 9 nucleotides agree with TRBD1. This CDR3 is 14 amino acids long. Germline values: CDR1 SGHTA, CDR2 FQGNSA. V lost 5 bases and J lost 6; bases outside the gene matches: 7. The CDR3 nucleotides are TGTGCCAGCAGCCTACAGGGGGCGAGGGCTGAAGCTTTCTTT. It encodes CASSLQGARAEAFF.